These 10 T cell receptor beta chains originate from one sample sequenced in a study of blood T cell repertoires in COVID-19. Repertoires were generated with immunoSEQ multiplex PCR, while TCRdb's copy carries only in-frame clones and drops some. The profile shows about 210,000 clones, about 90% of them singletons. Specimen: peripheral blood. The receptors originated from a man aged 25 to 40 with acute or convalescent COVID-19.

The rearrangement joins TRBV10-3 to TRBJ2-3, with 9 positions matching TRBD2. V shed 6 bases, J shed 7 bases, and the junction held 17 bases outside the gene matches. This CDR3 is built from 17 residues. Germline CDR1 reads ENHRY; CDR2 reads SYGVKD. The CDR3 DNA sequence: TGTGCCATCAGCGCGATCAGCGGGGGGACCCGGAGGAATACGCAGTATTTT. Amino acid sequence: CAISAISGGTRRNTQYF.

This clone was detected once. The V gene is TRBV3-1 (or the pseudogene TRBV3-2), the J gene TRBJ2-5; weak D call: TRBD1 (6 bases). The germline V and J ends were trimmed by 5 bases and 5 bases, with 15 bases remaining between them. The CDR3 extends over 14 amino acids. Germline assignment: CDR1 LGHDT and CDR2 YNNKEL (reference sequence). CDR3 in amino acids: CASSKIRGGETQYF. CDR3 nucleotide sequence: TGTGCCAGCAGCAAAATCAGGGGTGGGGAGACCCAGTACTTC.

The genes are TRBV28 and TRBJ2-1, with 10 bases matching TRBD2. The trim removed 8 bases at V and 4 bases at J, leaving 5 bases unmatched. CDR3 size: 14 residues. Germline V gene data show CDR1 as MDHEN and CDR2 as SYDVKM. CDR3: CASLTSGIYNEQFF. The DNA for the CDR3 is TGTGCCAGCCTCACTAGCGGGATATACAATGAGCAGTTCTTC.

V gene TRBV18 combines with J gene TRBJ1-1; 12 nucleotides align to TRBD1. V lost 4 bases and J lost 5; bases outside the gene matches: 2. In germline, CDR1 is KGHSH, CDR2 LQKENI. This CDR3 is 14 amino acids long. DNA of the CDR3: TGTGCCAGCTCACGGGGACAGGGGGCGACTGAAGCTTTCTTT. Translation gives CASSRGQGATEAFF.

The chain couples TRBV5-8 to TRBJ2-3, with a tentative D call TRBD2 (7 bases). This CDR3 is 15 amino acids long. The germline V and J ends were trimmed by 1 base and 3 bases, with 12 bases remaining between them. Germline lookup yields CDR1 SGHTS and CDR2 YDEGEE. The CDR3 spells CASSLSGGETDTQYF. CDR3 bases: TGTGCCAGCAGCTTGTCGGGGGGCGAGACAGATACGCAGTATTTT.

The rearrangement joins TRBV12-3 or TRBV12-4 to TRBJ1-2, with a possible D match to TRBD1 (6 bases). This CDR3 comprises 13 residues. V was trimmed by 3 bases and J by 5 bases, leaving 10 bases between them. The DNA of the CDR3 is TGTGCCAGCAGTTTTGGGGGCAGGTATGGCTACACCTTC. This gives the protein CASSFGGRYGYTF.

The chain links TRBV10-3 to TRBJ2-7, with TRBD2 identical over 7 bases. The CDR3 spans 13 residues. Germline V CDR1 and CDR2: ENHRY, SYGVKD. Unmatched junction bases numbered 11, after V lost 3 bases and J lost 12 bases. CDR3 coding DNA: TGTGCCATCAGTGATAGGGAGGGTTTGGGAATGTACTTC. Translation gives CAISDREGLGMYF.

This clone has a single count. V gene TRBV18 combines with J gene TRBJ2-5; D is uncertain. V was shortened by 4 bases and J by 1 base, with 4 bases between the two germline ends. The germline V gene has CDR1 KGHSH and CDR2 LQKENI. This CDR3 contains 12 residues. The CDR3 bases are TGTGCCAGCTCACGAGTCCAAGAGACCCAGTACTTC. This translates into CASSRVQETQYF.

This chain uses TRBV12-3 or TRBV12-4 with TRBJ1-2, with TRBD1 matching 8 bases. CDR3 length: 13 amino acids. J was trimmed by 5 bases and V by 6 bases; bases with no gene match: 5. CDR3 loop: CASRRDRSYGYTF. CDR3 DNA sequence: TGTGCCAGCAGGCGGGACAGGTCATATGGCTACACCTTC.

This sequence joins TRBV15 and TRBJ2-3, with D unclear. Germline lookup yields CDR1 LNHNV and CDR2 YYDKDF (reference sequence). The CDR3 covers 14 residues. The V and J ends lost 5 bases and 1 base respectively, with 10 bases between them. CDR3 in amino acids: CATSVRSRTDTQYF. The CDR3 coding sequence is TGTGCCACCAGCGTACGGTCTCGCACAGATACGCAGTATTTT.